Described below is a single T cell receptor (beta chain) sequence and its context. Its antigen is currently unknown. These data belong to a study of cytomegalovirus exposure and HLA in healthy donors. Looking at the study overall: Unique TCRs numbering approximately 81 million, obtained from HLA-typed donors, made up an early data release.

Findings and caveats of the study: In a later analysis, TCR beta V- and J-gene trimming showed a link to a missense DCLRE1C variant. As a later analysis showed, several of the most significant clusters appeared to be linked to common viral pathogens. In an earlier analysis, most TCR beta V segments were productive about 87% or about 30% of the time.

PCR primers comprised 60 Vbeta and 13 Jbeta primers. Clones were sequenced by immunoSEQ multiplex PCR, and TCRdb holds only the in-frame ones, with some missing. Of under 300,000 clones in the sample, around 81% are singletons; the top ten hold 8%. This CDR3 has 13 amino acids. Trimming took off 7 bases at V and 2 bases at J, with 11 bases between the two ends. Germline V gene lookup returns CDR1 WSHSY and CDR2 SAAADI. The source of this sequence is a woman aged 60-70 years in good health and CMV-seropositive. The sample taken for sequencing was PBMCs. V and J are TRBV10-2 and TRBJ1-1, with D tentatively TRBD1 (6 bases). The CDR3 DNA is TGCGCCAGCATGAACAGGGTAAACACTGAAGCTTTCTTT. This gives the protein CASMNRVNTEAFF.